The 12 T cell receptor beta chains listed next were all sequenced from one sample in a study of cytomegalovirus exposure and HLA in healthy donors. The PCR ran on 60 Vbeta and 13 Jbeta primers. TCRdb's copy holds only in-frame clones and misses some; the assay was immunoSEQ multiplex PCR. The sample table sets out some 82,000 clones. Sequencing was performed on PBMCs. These receptors were taken from a woman aged 25 to 45 in good health and CMV-seronegative.

The rearrangement links TRBV18 to TRBJ1-5; a weak D match, TRBD1 (6 bases). The germline gives CDR1 KGHSH, CDR2 LQKENI. Trimming removed 8 bases from V and 1 base from J, with 18 bases in between. The CDR3 runs 16 residues. The CDR3 bases are TGTGCCAGCGCACAATCGGGGGGGCGAAGCAATCAGCCCCAGCATTTT. Encoded protein: CASAQSGGRSNQPQHF.

The chain couples TRBV10-3 to TRBJ2-1; D not certain. CDR1 is ENHRY and CDR2 is SYGVKD in the germline V gene. Trimming cost V 0 bases and J 11 bases, with 11 bases left between them. The CDR3 has 13 amino acids. CDR3 bases: TGTGCCATCAGTGAGTCGACAACCCAGAAGCAGTTCTTC. It specifies CAISESTTQKQFF.

The chain links TRBV21-1 to TRBJ1-4. TRBV21-1 has pseudogene status. This CDR3 region has 16 residues. In DNA, the CDR3 is TGTGCCAGCAGCAAAATAAGAGGCCGGCGAAATGAAAAACTGTTTTTT. This encodes CASSKIRGRRNEKLFF.

V gene TRBV10-3 combines with J gene TRBJ1-6; 7 bases align to TRBD1. The CDR3 loop spans 13 amino acids. The V gene end was trimmed by 4 bases and the J gene end by 10 bases; junction bases not matched to a gene: 4. Germline-derived CDR1 and CDR2 are ENHRY and SYGVKD. The CDR3 DNA follows: TGTGCCATCAGTGGGGACAGTCGGTCACCCCTCCACTTT. Translation gives CAISGDSRSPLHF.

The chain links TRBV11-2 to TRBJ2-5, with D unresolved. V lost 1 base and J lost 5, with 8 bases in between. The CDR3 sequence is 13 residues long. Germline V gene lookup returns CDR1 SGHAT and CDR2 FQNNGV. The CDR3 DNA sequence: TGTGCCAGCAGCTTAGTTCGGTATGAGACCCAGTACTTC. It translates to CASSLVRYETQYF.

This chain joins TRBV28 and TRBJ2-5; unclear D gene. Germline V gene data show CDR1 as MDHEN and CDR2 as SYDVKM. This CDR3 is 11 amino acids long. Trimming pared 4 bases from V and 2 bases from J, leaving 2 bases between. The DNA for the CDR3 is TGTGCCAGCAGTTCTCAAGAGACCCAGTACTTC. This codes for CASSSQETQYF. The full variable domain, completed using reference TRBV28 and TRBJ2-5, is DVKVTQSSRYLVKRTGEKVFLECVQDMDHENMFWYRQDPGLGLRLIYFSYDVKMKEKGDIPEGYSVSREKKERFSLILESASTNQTSMYLCASSSQETQYFGPGTRLLVL.

The chain links TRBV4-2 to TRBJ2-7; 11 bases match TRBD2. Germline lookup yields CDR1 LGHNA and CDR2 YNFKEQ. CDR3 length equals 18 residues. V shed 3 bases and J 2 bases; nucleotides not matched to a gene: 12. CDR3 DNA: TGTGCCAGCAGCCAGGGGGGACTAGCGGTCGGCAGCGCCTACGAGCAGTACTTC. It encodes CASSQGGLAVGSAYEQYF.

V gene TRBV5-6 combines with J gene TRBJ2-7; possible D gene TRBD1, 5 bases. The CDR3 is 14 amino acids. Per germline, CDR1 SGHDT and CDR2 YYEEEE. V was trimmed by 3 bases and J by 2 bases, leaving 12 bases between them. CDR3 protein: CASSWGPGAYEQYF. DNA of the CDR3: TGTGCCAGCAGCTGGGGCCCTGGGGCCTACGAGCAGTACTTC.

The rearrangement links TRBV5-1 to TRBJ2-7; possibly TRBD1 for D (5 bases). Germline-derived CDR1 and CDR2 are SGHRS and YFSETQ. The CDR3 covers 16 residues. V lost 0 bases and J lost 3, with 16 bases in between. For the CDR3, the DNA is TGCGCCAGCAGCTTGGGCGGTGTTGGCCAGGGCTACGAGCAGTACTTC. It specifies CASSLGGVGQGYEQYF.

This chain connects TRBV6-6 to TRBJ1-2; D is unclear. The length of the CDR3 is 15 residues. Trimming cost V 2 bases and J 3 bases, with 13 bases left between them. Germline lookup yields CDR1 MNHNY and CDR2 SVGAGI (reference sequence). CDR3 DNA sequence: TGTGCCAGCAGTTACGCGGGGAGGGAGGACTATGGCTACACCTTC. Translation: CASSYAGREDYGYTF.

The rearrangement uses TRBV5-1 and TRBJ2-2, with D possibly matching TRBD2 (5 bases). The V end lost 0 bases, the J end lost 6 bases, and 9 bases lay between the germline ends. The CDR3 sequence is 14 residues long. Germline assignment: CDR1 SGHRS and CDR2 YFSETQ. CDR3 protein: CASSLVPGAGELFF. The CDR3 DNA follows: TGCGCCAGCAGCTTGGTCCCCGGGGCCGGGGAGCTGTTTTTT. The whole variable domain, remainder taken from reference TRBV5-1 and TRBJ2-2, is KAGVTQTPRYLIKTRGQQVTLSCSPISGHRSVSWYQQTPGQGLQFLFEYFSETQRNKGNFPGRFSGRQFSNSRSEMNVSTLELGDSALYLCASSLVPGAGELFFGEGSRLTVL.

The V gene is TRBV5-1, the J gene TRBJ1-1; TRBD1 aligns across 8 bases. V shed 6 bases, J shed 1 base, and the junction held 5 bases outside the gene matches. Germline CDR1 is SGHRS and CDR2 is YFSETQ. The CDR3 runs 14 residues. The CDR3 DNA reads TGCGCCAGCAAGGACAGGGCGGAGAACACTGAAGCTTTCTTT. Translating it yields CASKDRAENTEAFF.